This T cell receptor beta chain appears in the sequencing data of a study of long-term antiretroviral therapy in people with HIV. The authors ran the immunoSEQ assay, v3.0, at survey level. Only in-frame clones appear in the TCRdb table, and some are missing; sequencing was by immunoSEQ multiplex PCR. The sample has roughly 25,000 clones, roughly 82% seen once. Germline CDR1 GTSNPN, CDR2 SVGIG (reference sequence). The germline V and J ends were trimmed by 1 base and 0 bases, with 6 bases remaining between them. The CDR3 covers 13 residues. Concerning this clone: Its specificity is unknown.

Whole-study findings and limits: Controls had broader CDR3 length ranges than HIV repertoires did. Repertoire dominance by clones expanded before ART was seen at all time points.

The sequenced sample was unsorted PBMCs, obtained 1.1 years before starting antiretroviral therapy. The J gene is TRBJ1-2, the V gene TRBV30; a possible D gene is TRBD1 (5 bases). The receptor comes from a woman aged 30 to 39 with HIV. The CDR3 sequence: CAWSGGANYGYTF. The CDR3 DNA reads TGTGCCTGGAGTGGGGGGGCTAACTATGGCTACACCTTC.